These 22 T cell receptor beta chains came from one sample sequenced in a study of radiation and T cells in renal cell carcinoma. Stated time point: baseline pretreatment blood. This sample's treatment: 15 Gy SBRT to primary tumor, nephrectomy 4 weeks later. This table comes from immunoSEQ multiplex PCR, and its TCRdb copy is limited to in-frame clones, with some not included. The sample carries some 140,000 clones, over 75% recorded once. The sample was blood, taken from a patient whose treatment included radiotherapy and nephrectomy. The receptors originated from a woman in her 50s with renal cell carcinoma.

The rearrangement links TRBV6-5 to TRBJ1-4; the D is unclear. This CDR3 comprises 15 residues. Trimming removed 0 bases at V and 8 bases at J, with 13 bases between. Germline V CDR1 and CDR2: MNHEY, SVGAGI. The CDR3, as DNA: TGTGCCAGCAGTTACTCGAGTCCAGGTCTGGAAAAACTGTTTTTT. This encodes CASSYSSPGLEKLFF.

The chain joins TRBV11-3 to TRBJ1-2; TRBD1 aligns across 7 bases. V was clipped by 4 bases and J by 0 bases; unmatched bases: 5. The germline V gene encodes CDR1 SGHNT and CDR2 YENEEA. This CDR3 has 15 amino acids. The CDR3: CASSYRDSANYGYTF. The CDR3 DNA follows: TGTGCCAGCAGCTACCGGGACAGCGCTAACTATGGCTACACCTTC. Looking up the rest from reference TRBV11-3 and TRBJ1-2 gives the full variable domain: EAGVVQSPRYKIIEKKQPVAFWCNPISGHNTLYWYLQNLGQGPELLIRYENEEAVDDSQLPKDRFSAERLKGVDSTLKIQPAELGDSAVYLCASSYRDSANYGYTFGSGTRLTVV.

This chain uses TRBV6-5 with TRBJ2-3; 9 bases match TRBD2. Germline CDR1 reads MNHEY; CDR2 reads SVGAGI. J lost 2 bases, V lost 2 bases, and 5 bases had no gene match. The CDR3 sequence is 16 residues long. CDR3 DNA sequence: TGTGCCAGCAGTTACAAGCGGGGGGCCTTCACAGATACGCAGTATTTT. This codes for CASSYKRGAFTDTQYF.

This clone was seen only once. The chain carries TRBV5-8 and TRBJ2-4, with D possibly being TRBD1 or TRBD2 (5 bases each). V shed 4 bases and J shed 3 bases, with 8 bases lying between them. CDR1 is SGHTS and CDR2 is YDEGEE in the germline V gene. The length of the CDR3 is 13 residues. The DNA of the CDR3 is TGTGCCAGCAGCGCTGGGGGCAAAAACATTCAGTACTTC. Amino acid sequence: CASSAGGKNIQYF.

The chain couples TRBV4-1 to TRBJ2-3; D possibly matches TRBD1 or TRBD2 (5 bases each). Germline V gene sequence: CDR1 MGHRA, CDR2 YSYEKL. CDR3 length: 16 amino acids. Trimming pared 0 bases from V and 1 base from J, leaving 11 bases between. Here the CDR3 reads CASSQEEPGRTDTQYF. In nucleotides, the CDR3 is TGCGCCAGCAGCCAAGAGGAGCCGGGGCGCACAGATACGCAGTATTTT.

The V and J genes are TRBV29-1 and TRBJ1-5; D may be TRBD1 (6 bases). Germline V gene data show CDR1 as SQVTM and CDR2 as ANQGSEA. CDR3 length: 14 amino acids. Trimming removed 6 bases at V and 2 bases at J, with 14 bases between. CDR3 sequence reads: CSVSTGIGNQPQHF. The CDR3, as DNA: TGCAGCGTCTCTACAGGGATTGGCAATCAGCCCCAGCATTTT. The full variable domain, with the rest looked up from reference TRBV29-1 and TRBJ1-5, is SAVISQKPSRDICQRGTSLTIQCQVDSQVTMMFWYRQQPGQSLTLIATANQGSEATYESGFVIDKFPISRPNLTFSTLTVSNMSPEDSSIYLCSVSTGIGNQPQHFGDGTRLSIL.

The genes are TRBV21-1 and TRBJ2-3; the D call TRBD1 from the table was never checked on the DNA. TRBV21-1 is a pseudogene. The CDR3 length is 19 residues. This chain's CDR3 is CASSAHHRGAAKRTDTQYF. The CDR3 coding sequence is TGTGCCAGCAGCGCTCATCACAGGGGTGCAGCTAAGCGTACAGATACGCAGTATTTT.

This chain uses TRBV14 with TRBJ2-1; 12 nucleotides match TRBD2. The CDR3 sequence is 17 residues long. From germline, CDR1 is SGHDN and CDR2 FVKESK. After removal of 4 bases from V and 3 bases from J, the junction contained 7 bases not matched to a gene. This CDR3 reads CASSPPRTSGVYNEQFF. The DNA for the CDR3 is TGTGCCAGCAGCCCGCCGAGGACTAGCGGGGTCTACAATGAGCAGTTCTTC.

This clone has only one observation. This chain connects TRBV6-6 to TRBJ1-2; D is possibly TRBD1 (6 bases). Germline values: CDR1 MNHNY, CDR2 SVGAGI (reference sequence). Trimming took 7 bases from V and 4 from J, leaving 13 bases between them. This CDR3 contains 13 residues. The chain's CDR3 is CASTLGGSYGYTF. The CDR3, as DNA: TGTGCCAGCACCCTAGGGGGAAGCTATGGCTACACCTTC.

This clone was detected only a few times. The chain employs TRBV20-1 and TRBJ1-2; D ambiguous. V was trimmed by 3 bases and J by 7 bases, leaving 9 bases between them. Germline lookup yields CDR1 DFQATT and CDR2 SNEGSKA (reference sequence). The CDR3 is 11 residues long. CDR3 in DNA: TGCAGTGCTAGTTCGGACCCTGGCTACACCTTC. It yields the protein CSASSDPGYTF.

V and J are TRBV9 and TRBJ1-3, with D uncertain. CDR1 and CDR2 (germline): SGDLS, YYNGEE. Trimming left V 4 bases short and J 2 bases short, with 16 bases between. This CDR3 has 16 amino acids. This CDR3 is CASSPSGWGAGNTIYF. CDR3 sequence (DNA): TGTGCCAGCAGCCCCTCGGGGTGGGGTGCTGGAAACACCATATATTTT.

This clone has just one count. The chain links TRBV6-1 to TRBJ1-1; D is unclear. V dropped 0 bases and J dropped 1 base, with 9 bases sitting between them. The germline gives CDR1 MNHNS, CDR2 SASEGT. The CDR3 covers 15 residues. The CDR3 nucleotides are TGTGCCAGCAGTGAAGCAAGGTTTTCGAACACTGAAGCTTTCTTT. It yields the protein CASSEARFSNTEAFF.

V gene TRBV7-9 combines with J gene TRBJ1-6; weak D call: TRBD1 (5 bases). V shed 5 bases and J shed 8 bases, with 19 bases lying between them. Per germline, CDR1 SEHNR and CDR2 FQNEAQ (reference sequence). This CDR3 contains 16 residues. In DNA, the CDR3 is TGTGCCAGCAGCCCAAGTTGGGGGACGGTGGATTCACCCCTCCACTTT. Translating it yields CASSPSWGTVDSPLHF.

V is TRBV10-3 and J is TRBJ1-3; D not resolved. The V gene lost 6 bases and the J gene lost 4 bases, with 16 bases spanning the gap. Germline assignment: CDR1 ENHRY and CDR2 SYGVKD. The CDR3 loop spans 15 amino acids. CDR3 in amino acids: CAISSDGNSGNTIYF. CDR3 nucleotide sequence: TGTGCCATCAGCTCGGACGGGAATTCAGGAAACACCATATATTTT.

This chain connects TRBV19 to TRBJ1-1; no definite D call. V lost 5 bases and J 4 bases, leaving 14 bases between the germline ends. This CDR3 is 14 amino acids long. CDR1 is LNHDA and CDR2 is SQIVND in the germline V gene (reference sequence). The CDR3 is CASSGSVGGTEAFF. CDR3 nucleotides: TGTGCCAGTAGTGGGAGTGTAGGCGGCACTGAAGCTTTCTTT.

This chain connects TRBV5-6 to TRBJ1-3; the D gene is possibly TRBD1 (5 bases). Trimming left V 0 bases short and J 0 bases short, with 13 bases between. Looked up from germline, CDR1 is SGHDT and CDR2 is YYEEEE. The CDR3 contains 17 residues. The CDR3 DNA is TGTGCCAGCAGCTTGGCCGCCACAGGAATCTCTGGAAACACCATATATTTT. It is translated as CASSLAATGISGNTIYF. The whole variable domain, remainder taken from reference TRBV5-6 and TRBJ1-3, is DAGVTQSPTHLIKTRGQQVTLRCSPKSGHDTVSWYQQALGQGPQFIFQYYEEEERQRGNFPDRFSGHQFPNYSSELNVNALLLGDSALYLCASSLAATGISGNTIYFGEGSWLTVV.

The chain has TRBV7-3 and TRBJ1-2; D is unclear. The germline CDR1 and CDR2 sequences are SGHTA and FQGTGA. V gave up 5 bases and J gave up 4 bases, with 14 bases separating them. CDR3 length: 14 amino acids. CDR3 nucleotide sequence: TGTGCCAGCAGCAAAAATGGACTGACCTATGGCTACACCTTC. Translated: CASSKNGLTYGYTF.

Here the CDR3 reads CAWGRRPLSEAFF. The DNA for the CDR3 is TGTGCCTGGGGCAGACGCCCACTGAGTGAAGCTTTCTTT. This chain uses TRBV30 with TRBJ1-1; no definite D call. CDR1 and CDR2 from the germline V gene are GTSNPN and SVGIG (reference sequence). Trimming cost V 5 bases and J 7 bases, with 17 bases left between them. The CDR3 extends over 13 amino acids.

The gene calls are TRBV6-1 and TRBJ1-1, with 8 bases that match TRBD1. The CDR3 covers 15 residues. The junction had 12 bases not matched to a gene; V was cut back by 6 bases and J by 6 bases. Germline lookup yields CDR1 MNHNS and CDR2 SASEGT. CDR3: CASSDLTGAGSEAFF. The CDR3 DNA is TGTGCCAGCAGCGACCTGACAGGGGCGGGGTCTGAAGCTTTCTTT.

The chain employs TRBV7-9 and TRBJ2-4; maybe TRBD1 (6 bases). Germline lookup yields CDR1 SEHNR and CDR2 FQNEAQ (reference sequence). V lost 3 bases and J 2 bases, leaving 8 bases between the germline ends. The CDR3 extends over 14 amino acids. The CDR3 coding sequence is TGTGCCAGCAGCTTTACAGGGCCCAAAAACATTCAGTACTTC. Amino acid sequence: CASSFTGPKNIQYF.

This clone occurred a few times. The rearrangement uses TRBV5-6 and TRBJ1-1; TRBD1 agrees at 9 bases. CDR3 length equals 16 residues. Germline lookup yields CDR1 SGHDT and CDR2 YYEEEE. V shed 5 bases, J shed 0 bases, and the junction held 8 bases outside the gene matches. The CDR3 bases are TGTGCCAGCAGGGAAGACAGGGGGTACATGAACACTGAAGCTTTCTTT. Encoded protein: CASREDRGYMNTEAFF.

The V call is TRBV6-4, the J call TRBJ2-4; the D gene is possibly TRBD2 (7 bases). Trimming took 2 bases from V and 15 from J, leaving 23 bases between them. Germline CDR1 and CDR2: MRHNA and SNTAGT. The CDR3 consists of 15 residues. CDR3 in DNA: TGTGCCAGCAGTGACGTTCTTACATTGCGGAGGGGGGGGTACTTC. Translation gives CASSDVLTLRRGGYF.